This T cell receptor beta chain was documented in a study of blood T cell repertoires in COVID-19 (dated by TCRdb to 2020 to 2021). Broadly, across the study: Samples from collaborators originated in the United States, Italy and Spain and spanned both the acute and convalescent phases of COVID-19. The material from the prospective study consisted of cDNA or gDNA derived from T cells, B-cell-depleted T cells, or PBMCs. The samples were drawn from the first 160 participants of the ongoing ImmuneRACE study and from 1,254 subjects provided by 6 global collaborators. Deeply sampled blood TCRbeta repertoires from subjects exposed to, actively infected with, or recovered from COVID-19 were included in the dataset. HLA class I and class II types, where available, came from metadata supplied by the sample provider rather than from assay-based typing. A de-identified subject ID, COVID-19 status, age in years and sex were almost always included in the sample metadata. The repertoires were made available in a free public database intended to serve as a resource for research on the immune response to SARS-CoV-2.

Results and caveats for the whole study, not just this receptor: Clinical and demographic metadata were provided uncurated, with the amount varying by source and participant.

Participants in the prospective study were aged about 18 to 95 years, lived in about two dozen United States geographic areas, and enrolled through a virtual design. In the prospective study, participants were assigned to cohorts based on the clinical history participants reported in a screening survey and a study questionnaire. Recovered participants in ImmuneRACE Cohort 3 were defined by two consecutive negative NP/OP PCR tests, clearance by a healthcare professional, or resolution of symptoms. In the prospective study, whole blood, serum and a nasopharyngeal or oropharyngeal swab were collected from each participant by mobile phlebotomists. Participants in the prospective study had the option to provide additional blood draws and questionnaires over an approximately 2-month period. Prospective study blood samples were shipped either frozen or at room temperature before DNA extraction. This clone was seen more than once but under ten times. The target of this receptor is not known. Base qualities are not at hand, and no much larger clone is one base apart.

TCRbeta CDR3 regions were amplified from genomic DNA by means of the immunoSEQ Assay, a bias-controlled multiplex PCR. The published analysis was carried out like this. The number of nucleated cells in each sample was estimated by amplification of reference gene primers within the assay. To quantify the absolute abundance of each unique TCRbeta CDR3 rearrangement, sequence reads were collapsed and filtered. For each sample, productive Simpson clonality was calculated as the square root of Simpson's diversity index across productive rearrangements. This is the immuneACCESS table as TCRdb keeps it, with only in-frame sequences that have V and J called. A part of the clones is gone; compared with another copy, unresolved V genes explain less than half, and the rest is unexplained. D and trimming were read from the DNA, whereas the V and J calls and clone size are those reported in that table. The sample yields 150,000 or so clones; approximately 80% were counted once. Clones ranked in the top ten supply 3.4% of the sample.

The germline V gene provides CDR1 SNHLY and CDR2 FYNNEI. Compared with germline, V lacks 1 base and J lacks 7 bases; bases without a gene match: 3. The cysteine opens and the phenylalanine closes a CDR3 of 14 amino acids. Solely the CDR3 DNA is kept, with 42 bases framed from the first base. This receptor was identified in a woman aged 55-69 years who had recovered from COVID-19. The chain is encoded by TRBV2 joined to TRBJ1-5, with 8 bases aligning to TRBD1. The sample was PBMCs or T cells enriched from blood (not recorded which). The CDR3 in this case is CASSEGQGKQPQHF. In nucleotide form, the sequence is TGTGCCAGCAGTGAAGGACAGGGGAAGCAGCCCCAGCATTTT. Here the CDR3 is joined to the reference TRBV2 and TRBJ1-5 genes, and the full variable domain is: EPEVTQTPSHQVTQMGQEVILRCVPISNHLYFYWYRQILGQKVEFLVSFYNNEISEKSEIFDDQFSVERPDGSNFTLKIRSTKLEDSAMYFCASSEGQGKQPQHFGDGTRLSIL.